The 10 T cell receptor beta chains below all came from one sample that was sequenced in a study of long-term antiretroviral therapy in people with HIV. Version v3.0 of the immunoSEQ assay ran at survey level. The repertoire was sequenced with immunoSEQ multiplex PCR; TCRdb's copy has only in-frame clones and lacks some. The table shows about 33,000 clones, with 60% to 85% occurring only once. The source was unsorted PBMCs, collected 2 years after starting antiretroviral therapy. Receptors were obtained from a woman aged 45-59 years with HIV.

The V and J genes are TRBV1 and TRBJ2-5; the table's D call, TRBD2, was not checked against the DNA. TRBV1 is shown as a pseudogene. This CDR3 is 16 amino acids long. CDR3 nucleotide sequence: TGCACCAGCAGCCAAACGACTAGCGGGGGCCAAGAGACCCAGTACTTC. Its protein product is CTSSQTTSGGQETQYF.

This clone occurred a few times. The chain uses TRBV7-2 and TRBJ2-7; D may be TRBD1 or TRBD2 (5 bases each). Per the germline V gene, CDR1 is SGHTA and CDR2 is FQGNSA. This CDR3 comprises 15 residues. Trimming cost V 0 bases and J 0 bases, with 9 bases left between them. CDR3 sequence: CASSLAGASSYEQYV. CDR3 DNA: TGTGCCAGCAGCTTAGCCGGGGCTAGCTCCTACGAGCAGTACGTC.

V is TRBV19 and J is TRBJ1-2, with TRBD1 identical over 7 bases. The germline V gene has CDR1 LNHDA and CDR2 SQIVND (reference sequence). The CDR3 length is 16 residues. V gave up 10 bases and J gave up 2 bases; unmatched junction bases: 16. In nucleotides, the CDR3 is TGTGCCACCACTATCCCCCAGGGCAGGGGGAACTATGGCTACACCTTC. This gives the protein CATTIPQGRGNYGYTF.

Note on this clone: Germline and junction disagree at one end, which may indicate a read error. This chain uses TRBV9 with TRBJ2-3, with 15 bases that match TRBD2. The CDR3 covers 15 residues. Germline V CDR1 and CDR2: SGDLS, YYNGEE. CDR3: CASSPRGTSGGFGHF. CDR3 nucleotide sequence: TGTGCCAGCAGCCCTAGAGGGACTAGCGGGGGGTTCGGGCATTTT.

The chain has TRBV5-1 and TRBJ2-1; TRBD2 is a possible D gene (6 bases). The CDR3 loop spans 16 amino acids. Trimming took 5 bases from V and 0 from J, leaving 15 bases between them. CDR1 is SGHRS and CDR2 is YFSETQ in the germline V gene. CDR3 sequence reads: CASRWEPTSSYNEQFF. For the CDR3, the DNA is TGCGCCAGCAGATGGGAGCCGACTAGCTCCTACAATGAGCAGTTCTTC.

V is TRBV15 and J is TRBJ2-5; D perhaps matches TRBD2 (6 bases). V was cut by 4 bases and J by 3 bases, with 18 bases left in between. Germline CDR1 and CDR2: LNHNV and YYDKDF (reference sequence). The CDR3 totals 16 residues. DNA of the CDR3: TGTGCCACCAGCACAATATACCGGGACTTTAAAGAGACCCAGTACTTC. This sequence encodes CATSTIYRDFKETQYF.

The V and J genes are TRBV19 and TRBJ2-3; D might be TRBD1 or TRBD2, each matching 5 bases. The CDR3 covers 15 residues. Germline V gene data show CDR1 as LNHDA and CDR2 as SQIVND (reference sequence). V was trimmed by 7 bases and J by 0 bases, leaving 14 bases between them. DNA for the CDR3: TGTGCCAGTAACCGACGGGGCCAGAGCACAGATACGCAGTATTTT. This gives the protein CASNRRGQSTDTQYF.

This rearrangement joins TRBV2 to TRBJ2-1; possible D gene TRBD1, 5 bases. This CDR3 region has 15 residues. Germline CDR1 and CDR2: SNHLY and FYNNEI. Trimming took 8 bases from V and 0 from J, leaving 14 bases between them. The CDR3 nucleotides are TGTGCCAGCGGCGGTGGGGCTATCTCCTACAATGAGCAGTTCTTC. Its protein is CASGGGAISYNEQFF.

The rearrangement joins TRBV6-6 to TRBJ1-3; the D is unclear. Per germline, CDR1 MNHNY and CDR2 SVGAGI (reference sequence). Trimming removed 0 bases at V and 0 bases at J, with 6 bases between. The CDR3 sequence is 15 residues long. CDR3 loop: CASSYSMSSGNTIYF. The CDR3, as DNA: TGTGCCAGCAGTTACTCCATGTCCTCTGGAAACACCATATATTTT.

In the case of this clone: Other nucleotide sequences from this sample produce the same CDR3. The CDR3 loop reads CASRRTENTEAFF. CDR3 DNA: TGTGCCAGCAGGCGAACTGAGAACACTGAAGCTTTCTTT. The chain recombines TRBV9 with TRBJ1-1; D unresolved. This CDR3 has 13 amino acids. Germline loops: CDR1 SGDLS, CDR2 YYNGEE. V was shortened by 5 bases and J by 1 base, with 9 bases between the two germline ends.